What follows is one T cell receptor beta chain and its context. Its target is unknown. CDR1 is KGHSH and CDR2 is LQKENI in the germline V gene. V lost 6 bases to trimming and J lost 4 bases, with 19 bases between them. The CDR3 contains 16 residues. This entry comes from a study of T cell responses to AZD1222 COVID-19 vaccine. Using immunoSEQ multiplex PCR, the repertoire was profiled, and TCRdb retains in-frame clones only, with some absent. The sample lists 110,000 to 150,000 clones, roughly 90% occurring once. Findings and limits, study-wide: Just 6 or 7 people given AZD1222 tested seropositive at baseline. Two AZD1222 doses significantly raised spike-specific TCR breadth and depth over controls.

The TCR originated in an adult who received the AZD1222 COVID-19 vaccine. This specimen consisted of peripheral blood, obtained 28 days after the second AZD1222 dose. V gene TRBV18 combines with J gene TRBJ2-1; tentative D call: TRBD1 (5 bases). CDR3 coding DNA: TGTGCCAGCTCCTCCTCAGTGGGGCAGACATACAATGAGCAGTTCTTC. Its translation: CASSSSVGQTYNEQFF. Full variable domain (missing parts from reference TRBV18 and TRBJ2-1): NAGVMQNPRHLVRRRGQEARLRCSPMKGHSHVYWYRQLPEEGLKFMVYLQKENIIDESGMPKERFSAEFPKEGPSILRIQQVVRGDSAAYFCASSSSVGQTYNEQFFGPGTRLTVL.